This T cell receptor (beta chain) was observed in a study of blood T cells in healthy people across ages. Isolated PBMCs totaled at least 6 million in each sample. A second PCR, run for roughly 7 to 11 cycles, used a sample-barcoded 5' primer plus a J-beta primer mix. TCRdb used MiXCR to reprocess the 5' RACE reads, holding one entry per CDR3 protein. The table includes around 500,000 distinct CDR3 sequences, about 45% detected once. Concerning this clonotype: Its antigen is undetermined.

Study outcomes and limitations: Expanded clonotype changes were possibly confounded by unknown donor CMV status. Diversity of TCR beta correlated strongly with naive T cell percentage. Roughly linearly, TCR beta diversity per million T cells fell as age increased.

Germline V gives CDR1 DFQATT, CDR2 SNEGSKA (reference sequence). Trimming pared 3 bases from V and 2 bases from J, leaving 5 bases between. The CDR3 runs 12 residues. The sample was blood. This chain joins TRBV20-1 and TRBJ2-1; D gene uncertain. The TCR originated in a man at least 80 years old in good health. The CDR3 here is CSASHAYNEQFF. The CDR3 DNA reads as TGCAGTGCTAGTCACGCCTACAATGAGCAGTTCTTC.